A selection of T cell receptor beta chains follows, all from one sample in a study of PD-1 blockade in classical Hodgkin lymphoma. Clones were read by immunoSEQ multiplex PCR, and TCRdb kept only the in-frame ones, dropping some. The sample has almost 95,000 clones, 75% to 85% seen once; the top ten hold approximately 15%. Material: peripheral blood mononuclear cells (PBMCs), obtained before the fourth cycle of nivolumab. The receptors were sampled from a human donor with classical Hodgkin lymphoma. The CDR3 runs from the conserved cysteine through the conserved F or W. The D gene is left open where the match is weak. Size is stated for part of the rows, as once, few or many counts, or as a class when the clone is expanded.

clone size | J gene | V gene | D gene | CDR3 DNA | CDR3 protein
- | TRBJ2-3 | TRBV7-2 | TRBD2 | TGTGCCAGCAGCCCCAGCGGCGGGAGAACAGATACGCAGTATTTT | CASSPSGGRTDTQYF
- | TRBJ2-2 | TRBV6-5 | - | TGTGCCAGCAGTCTGACAGGCGGGGAGCTGTTTTTT | CASSLTGGELFF
once | TRBJ2-1 | TRBV28 | - | TGTGCCAGCAATGGGGATCGAGCGAGCGATGAGCAGTTCTTC | CASNGDRASDEQFF
- | TRBJ2-2 | TRBV19 | TRBD2 | TGTGCCAGTAGTCCGAGCGGGGCCGCCGGGGAGCTGTTTTTT | CASSPSGAAGELFF
- | TRBJ1-5 | TRBV7-6 | - | TGTGCCAGCAGCGCGGGCACCCGAGGGCAGCCCCAGCATTTT | CASSAGTRGQPQHF
- | TRBJ2-5 | TRBV7-2 | - | TGTGCCAGCAAAGGAGGACAGCCTGGGGAGACCCAGTACTTC | CASKGGQPGETQYF
- | TRBJ1-2 | TRBV4-1 | - | TGCGCCAGCAGCCAAGGCGGAGGGGGTTTAAACTATGGCTACACCTTC | CASSQGGGGLNYGYTF
once | TRBJ1-4 | TRBV19 | - | TGTGCCAGTAGTATAAGTCAGGGGTCTAATGAAAAACTGTTTTTT | CASSISQGSNEKLFF
once | TRBJ1-2 | TRBV5-1 | - | TGCGCCAGCAGCTTGGAGGGCTATGGCTACACCTTC | CASSLEGYGYTF
- | TRBJ2-5 | TRBV7-7 | - | TGTGCCAGCAGCTTAGCGATAGAGACCCAGTACTTC | CASSLAIETQYF
- | TRBJ2-5 | TRBV5-1 | TRBD1 | TGCGCCAGCAGGGACCCAGGGGGCTCAGAGACCCAGTACTTC | CASRDPGGSETQYF
- | TRBJ2-1 | TRBV11-3 | - | TGTGCCAGCAGCTTAGGGCTAGCTTCCTACAATGAGCAGTTCTTC | CASSLGLASYNEQFF
- | TRBJ1-2 | TRBV10-3 | - | TGTGCCATCCACGGGCCCCCCCTTCCAACCTATGGCTACACCTTC | CAIHGPPLPTYGYTF
- | TRBJ2-3 | TRBV19 | - | TGTGCCAGTAGGCTTTCTGGGGATACGCAGTATTTT | CASRLSGDTQYF
many | TRBJ1-2 | TRBV27 | TRBD1 | TGTGCCAGCAGTACCTGGACAGGGGGCCACTATGGCTACACCTTC | CASSTWTGGHYGYTF
- | TRBJ1-5 | TRBV6-5 | - | TGTGCCAGCAGTTACGGAGGGCGCCAGCCCCAGCATTTT | CASSYGGRQPQHF
- | TRBJ1-1 | TRBV23-1 | TRBD1 | TGCGCCAGCAGATCTACGACAGGGGCGGACACTGAAGCTTTCTTT | CASRSTTGADTEAFF
- | TRBJ1-1 | TRBV2 | TRBD1 | TGTGCCAGCACCGGACAGGGGGTCCGGAACACTGAAGCTTTCTTT | CASTGQGVRNTEAFF
- | TRBJ2-3 | TRBV19 | - | TGTGCCAGTAGTACTTCGCTAGCTCCGGGGCCAGATACGCAGTATTTT | CASSTSLAPGPDTQYF
once | TRBJ2-5 | TRBV7-2 | TRBD1 | TGTGCCAGCAGCAGAGGGACAGGGCACCAAGAGACCCAGTACTTC | CASSRGTGHQETQYF
few | TRBJ2-1 | TRBV10-1 | TRBD2 | TGCGCCAGCAGTGATTCTTTGGCGGGGGGGAATGAGCAGTTCTTC | CASSDSLAGGNEQFF
- | TRBJ2-5 | TRBV7-2 | TRBD2 | TGTGCCAGCAGCTTAGTCTCGCGGGGGGGAGAGACCCAGTACTTC | CASSLVSRGGETQYF
- | TRBJ1-1 | TRBV6-5 | - | TGTGCCAGCAGCCCCCCGGGGAACACTGAAGCTTTCTTT | CASSPPGNTEAFF
- | TRBJ2-2 | TRBV6-6 | - | TGTGCCAGCAGGGAGCGGTCCGGGGAGCTGTTTTTT | CASRERSGELFF
- | TRBJ2-1 | TRBV7-2 | TRBD2 | TGTGCCAGCAGCCGCGACCTAGCGGGACTCTACAATGAGCAGTTCTTC | CASSRDLAGLYNEQFF
- | TRBJ2-5 | TRBV11-1 | - | TGTGCCAGCAGCGGGGGGACTGTACTTCGGGAGACCCAGTACTTC | CASSGGTVLRETQYF
- | TRBJ2-5 | TRBV4-3 | TRBD2 | TGCGCCAGCAGCCAAGACAAAGCGGGAGGGCCGCAAGAGACCCAGTACTTC | CASSQDKAGGPQETQYF
- | TRBJ2-5 | TRBV4-1 | - | TGCGCCAGCAGCCCTGGGAGTTTACAAGCCCGGAGGGAGACCCAGTACTTC | CASSPGSLQARRETQYF
few | TRBJ1-3 | TRBV6-1 | TRBD1 | TGTGCCAGCACCCAAACAGGGGACTCTGGAAACACCATATATTTT | CASTQTGDSGNTIYF
- | TRBJ2-5 | TRBV9 | TRBD2 | TGTGCCAGCAGCGTAACCGCTAGCGGGAGGGCCGGCGAGACCCAGTACTTC | CASSVTASGRAGETQYF
- | TRBJ2-7 | TRBV28 | TRBD2 | TGTGCCAGCGAAACTAACGGGAGGGCCGGGGAGCAGTACTTC | CASETNGRAGEQYF
- | TRBJ2-3 | TRBV12-5 | TRBD2 | TGTGCTAGTGGTCGCCGGGGGAGCGGGAGGGCGGATACGCAGTATTTT | CASGRRGSGRADTQYF
once | TRBJ2-1 | TRBV9 | - | TGTGCCAGCAGCCCTTCGGGGGCCTACAATGAGCAGTTCTTC | CASSPSGAYNEQFF
- | TRBJ2-2 | TRBV11-2 | - | TGTGCCAGCAGCGTCAGGAACACCGGGGAGCTGTTTTTT | CASSVRNTGELFF
- | TRBJ2-1 | TRBV5-4 | - | TGTGCCAGCAGCTCCTTTTGGGGGAGCTCCTACAATGAGCAGTTCTTC | CASSSFWGSSYNEQFF
once | TRBJ2-3 | TRBV14 | TRBD2 | TGTGCCAGCAGCCAAGATGGGACTAGCGGGAGGGTTGGCACAGATACGCAGTATTTT | CASSQDGTSGRVGTDTQYF
- | TRBJ2-2 | TRBV7-9 | TRBD2 | TGTGCCAGCAGCGTAGCGGGAGCGGCGACCGGGGAGCTGTTTTTT | CASSVAGAATGELFF
few | TRBJ2-2 | TRBV9 | TRBD2 | TGTGCCAGCAGCGCACCGGGACTAGCGGGAGGAGGCACCGGGGAGCTGTTTTTT | CASSAPGLAGGGTGELFF
- | TRBJ1-2 | TRBV19 | TRBD1 | TGTGCCAGTAGTACACAGGGGGACTATGGCTACACCTTC | CASSTQGDYGYTF
- | TRBJ2-2 | TRBV7-3 | - | TGTGCCAGCAGCGCGAATAGGCGGGCAGCCGGGGAGCTGTTTTTT | CASSANRRAAGELFF
- | TRBJ2-5 | TRBV5-4 | - | TGTGCCAGCAGCTTGCGTAACAGGGTTGACGGAGAGACCCAGTACTTC | CASSLRNRVDGETQYF
- | TRBJ2-7 | TRBV2 | - | TGTGCCAGCAGGACTTGGGTTTTGCGGAGGGAGCAGTACTTC | CASRTWVLRREQYF
- | TRBJ2-7 | TRBV2 | TRBD1 | TGTGCCACCGGCGGACAGGGGATCCACGAGCAGTACTTC | CATGGQGIHEQYF
- | TRBJ2-5 | TRBV7-2 | - | TGTGCCAGCAGCGCCGACTGGAATTTGGGGTCCCAGTACTTC | CASSADWNLGSQYF
- | TRBJ2-7 | TRBV30 | TRBD1 | TGTGCCTGGAGCCCTGGACAGGGTAGTGGGCAGTACTTC | CAWSPGQGSGQYF
- | TRBJ2-3 | TRBV10-3 | - | TGTGCCATCAGTGCTCTGGCAGGGGTCACAGATACGCAGTATTTT | CAISALAGVTDTQYF
- | TRBJ1-5 | TRBV7-2 | - | TGTGCCAGCACCCTGGGGCAGGGGAGTCAGCCCCAGCATTTT | CASTLGQGSQPQHF
- | TRBJ2-3 | TRBV18 | - | TGTGCCAGCTCACCAGCTAGCACAGATACGCAGTATTTT | CASSPASTDTQYF
few | TRBJ2-2 | TRBV6-5 | TRBD1 | TGTGCCAGCAGTACCGGGACAGCGGCCGGGGAGCTGTTTTTT | CASSTGTAAGELFF
few | TRBJ1-1 | TRBV28 | TRBD1 | TGTGCCAGCAGTTTCGTTGGGACAGGCCTCCGAGCTTTCTTT | CASSFVGTGLRAFF
- | TRBJ2-5 | TRBV2 | - | TGTGCCAGCAGTTTGTGGGGCCAAGAGACCCAGTACTTC | CASSLWGQETQYF
- | TRBJ2-1 | TRBV15 | TRBD1 | TGTGCCACCAGCAGAGATTGGGACAGCAATGAGCAGTTCTTC | CATSRDWDSNEQFF